This T cell receptor (beta chain) was found in a study of T cells in Graves' hyperthyroidism and ophthalmopathy. The germline V gene encodes CDR1 DFQATT and CDR2 SNEGSKA (reference sequence). The CDR3 runs to 14 residues. The ends were cut back, 1 base at V and 3 bases at J, with 13 bases in the middle. This clonotype has at least ten counts. RNA transcripts provided the source from which TCR beta CDR3 regions were amplified. HTBI primers were the set used in a first-round RT-PCR of the TCR CDR3. MiXCR, applied by TCRdb to the multiplex PCR reads, yields one record per CDR3 protein. This sample yields over 700,000 distinct CDR3 sequences, of which under 45% are seen a single time; around a third belongs to the top ten.

The sequence was obtained from a middle-aged woman with Graves' hyperthyroidism. This chain joins TRBV20-1 and TRBJ2-7, with a tentative D call TRBD2 (6 bases). Specimen: blood. Here the CDR3 reads CSARVWGGGYEQYF. Written as DNA, the CDR3 is TGCAGTGCTAGAGTTTGGGGAGGAGGCTACGAGCAGTACTTC.